The rows below give T cell receptor beta chains drawn from one sample of a study of HIV-infected patients and healthy controls. TCRdb fed the 5' RACE reads into MiXCR, producing one record per CDR3 protein. Altogether approximately 11,000 distinct CDR3 sequences are present, around 6% being singletons, with the ten largest covering 25% to 35%. Sequenced here: blood, sampled during antiretroviral therapy. The receptors derive from an adult with HIV infection. The donor label of this sample is uncertain. The CDR3 runs from the conserved cysteine through the conserved F or W. Each record gives: D gene, clone size, J gene, V gene, CDR3 protein, CDR3 DNA. D genes are given only for firm matches. Only some rows state a clone size, as once, few, many or a class for expanded clones.

>.|many|TRBJ1-5|TRBV5-5
CASSHSSNQPQHF
TGTGCCAGCAGCCACTCTAGCAATCAGCCCCAGCATTTT
>.|many|TRBJ1-4|TRBV1
CTSSRGTYDEKLFF
TGCACCAGCAGCCGCGGGACGTACGATGAAAAACTGTTTTTT
>.|many|TRBJ2-7|TRBV7-8
CASSLRDRAYEQYF
TGTGCCAGCAGCCTCCGGGACCGAGCCTACGAGCAGTACTTC
>.|.|TRBJ2-5|TRBV20-1
CSARDRLAGVETQYF
TGCAGTGCTAGAGATCGGCTAGCTGGAGTCGAGACCCAGTACTTC
>.|many|TRBJ2-1|TRBV12-3/TRBV12-4
CASSLVSYNEQFF
TGTGCCAGCAGTTTAGTCAGCTACAATGAGCAGTTCTTC
>TRBD1|many|TRBJ1-1|TRBV5-4
CASSSSGGETEAFF
TGTGCCAGCAGCTCCTCAGGGGGCGAAACTGAAGCTTTCTTT
>TRBD1|many|TRBJ2-7|TRBV25-1
CASSTHLQGPGYEQYF
TGTGCCAGCAGTACCCACTTACAGGGGCCAGGGTACGAGCAGTACTTC
>.|.|TRBJ1-2|TRBV19
CASSITGLDGYTF
TGTGCCAGTAGTATAACCGGACTGGATGGCTACACCTTC
>.|many|TRBJ1-2|TRBV4-3
CASSLTGIANYGYTF
TGCGCCAGCAGCCTGACAGGTATAGCTAACTATGGCTACACCTTC
>TRBD2|medium-sized|TRBJ2-7|TRBV20-1
CSARVPSGSRYEQYF
TGCAGTGCTAGGGTCCCTAGCGGGTCTCGCTACGAGCAGTACTTC
>TRBD2|many|TRBJ2-3|TRBV6-5
CASGPSGSTDTQYF
TGTGCCAGCGGTCCTAGCGGTAGCACAGATACGCAGTATTTT
>TRBD1|.|TRBJ1-1|TRBV29-1
CSVRGQGGTEAFF
TGCAGCGTTCGCGGACAGGGAGGGACTGAAGCTTTCTTT
>.|many|TRBJ2-7|TRBV7-6
CASSTLKGERAEQYF
TGTGCCAGCAGTACTCTAAAGGGAGAAAGGGCCGAGCAGTACTTC
>.|many|TRBJ2-3|TRBV5-4
CASSSLQGDTDTQYF
TGTGCCAGCAGCTCACTGCAGGGTGATACAGATACGCAGTATTTT
>.|.|TRBJ1-1|TRBV6-1
CASSAQDTLNTEAFF
TGTGCCAGCAGTGCCCAGGACACCTTGAACACTGAAGCTTTCTTT
>TRBD1|many|TRBJ2-5|TRBV7-7
CASSPSRGPGKTQYF
TGTGCCAGCAGCCCCTCAAGGGGGCCGGGAAAGACCCAGTACTTC
>TRBD1|many|TRBJ2-4|TRBV30
CAWSETGDIQYF
TGTGCCTGGAGCGAGACAGGGGACATTCAGTACTTC
>TRBD1|many|TRBJ1-3|TRBV7-9
CASSSIWDSSGNTIYF
TGTGCCAGCAGCTCCATCTGGGACAGCTCTGGAAACACCATATATTTT
>TRBD2|many|TRBJ2-1|TRBV5-6
CASSHTSGDEQFF
TGTGCCAGCAGCCATACTAGCGGTGATGAGCAGTTCTTC
>.|medium-sized|TRBJ2-7|TRBV15
CATSRDKHYEQYF
TGTGCCACCAGCAGAGATAAACATTACGAGCAGTACTTC
>.|medium-sized|TRBJ2-3|TRBV23-1
CASSQSLAVGPDTQYF
TGCGCCAGCAGTCAATCGTTGGCAGTCGGCCCAGATACGCAGTATTTT
>TRBD1|.|TRBJ2-7|TRBV5-1
CASSATGSSYEQYF
TGCGCCAGCAGCGCGACAGGGAGCTCCTACGAGCAGTACTTC
>.|many|TRBJ1-2|TRBV10-3
CAISEGARHTF
TGTGCCATCAGTGAGGGGGCTCGGCACACCTTC
>.|many|TRBJ1-6|TRBV18
CASSPGARNSPLHF
TGTGCCAGCTCACCAGGGGCCCGGAATTCACCCCTCCACTTT
>.|many|TRBJ2-2|TRBV14
CASSQPGLAELFF
TGTGCCAGCAGCCAACCGGGACTGGCGGAGCTGTTTTTT
>.|.|TRBJ2-3|TRBV9
CASSVGQGWTDTQYF
TGTGCCAGCAGCGTAGGGCAGGGGTGGACAGATACGCAGTATTTT
>TRBD1|many|TRBJ2-3|TRBV24-1
CATSDSQAQGEPDTQYF
TGTGCCACCAGTGATTCCCAGGCACAGGGGGAACCTGATACGCAGTATTTT
>.|many|TRBJ1-2|TRBV6-2/TRBV6-3
CASSYTASANYGYTF
TGTGCCAGCAGTTACACAGCGTCGGCGAACTATGGCTACACCTTC
>.|medium-sized|TRBJ1-5|TRBV10-3
CAISPLGGIGQPQHF
TGTGCCATCAGTCCGTTGGGGGGAATTGGTCAGCCCCAGCATTTT
>TRBD2|many|TRBJ2-7|TRBV30
CAWSRLAGSYEQYF
TGTGCCTGGAGCCGACTAGCGGGGTCCTACGAGCAGTACTTC
>TRBD1|many|TRBJ1-6|TRBV18
CASSLGQGGPLHF
TGTGCCAGCTCACTCGGACAGGGAGGACCCCTCCACTTT
>TRBD1|many|TRBJ2-5|TRBV5-4
CASSFNEGAEETQYF
TGTGCCAGCAGCTTCAACGAGGGGGCCGAGGAGACCCAGTACTTC
>.|few|TRBJ2-1|TRBV15
CATGEVAYNEQFF
TGTGCCACGGGAGAAGTGGCGTACAATGAGCAGTTCTTC
>TRBD1|many|TRBJ2-7|TRBV19
CASSMGQVSNHEQYF
TGTGCCAGTAGTATGGGACAGGTTTCAAACCACGAGCAGTACTTC
>.|many|TRBJ1-1|TRBV7-9
CASSSGTEEAFF
TGTGCCAGCAGCTCTGGGACGGAGGAAGCTTTCTTT
>.|many|TRBJ2-3|TRBV7-2
CASSLVPTGIYTDTQYF
TGTGCCAGCAGCTTAGTTCCGACCGGGATATACACAGATACGCAGTATTTT
>.|medium-sized|TRBJ2-7|TRBV7-6
CASSQRAERGNEQYF
TGTGCCAGCAGCCAAAGGGCAGAACGCGGAAACGAGCAGTACTTC
>TRBD2|many|TRBJ2-5|TRBV12-3/TRBV12-4
CASSFRRRELSASGRLGETQYF
TGTGCCAGCAGTTTTCGGCGGCGGGAGTTATCAGCTAGCGGGAGGTTAGGGGAGACCCAGTACTTC
>TRBD2|medium-sized|TRBJ2-1|TRBV20-1
CSASKAGVGNEQFF
TGCAGTGCTAGTAAGGCGGGGGTCGGAAATGAGCAGTTCTTC
>.|many|TRBJ1-6|TRBV7-2
CASSFPAGVNSPLHF
TGTGCCAGCAGCTTTCCAGCAGGAGTCAATTCACCCCTCCACTTT
>.|many|TRBJ1-5|TRBV7-2
CASSPTGTYEPQHF
TGTGCCAGCAGCCCTACTGGGACTTACGAGCCCCAGCATTTT
>TRBD1|many|TRBJ2-7|TRBV29-1
CSVVYRGQGEQYF
TGCAGCGTTGTGTACAGGGGGCAGGGGGAGCAGTACTTC
>.|many|TRBJ2-2|TRBV7-8
CASSLVGGHNTGELFF
TGTGCCAGCAGCTTAGTCGGGGGGCACAACACCGGGGAGCTGTTTTTT
>.|.|TRBJ2-3|TRBV5-1
CASSSRPHVGTSTDTQYF
TGCGCCAGCAGCTCCCGTCCTCATGTCGGTACTAGCACAGATACGCAGTATTTT
>.|medium-sized|TRBJ1-1|TRBV7-9
CASSLFVQDDTEAFF
TGTGCCAGCAGCTTATTCGTACAGGACGACACTGAAGCTTTCTTT
>.|many|TRBJ2-2|TRBV7-2
CASSLTGSGELFF
TGTGCCAGCAGCTTAACGGGGTCCGGGGAGCTGTTTTTT
>TRBD1|few|TRBJ1-1|TRBV6-2/TRBV6-3
CASKKQGQTEAFF
TGTGCCAGCAAAAAACAGGGGCAAACTGAAGCTTTCTTT